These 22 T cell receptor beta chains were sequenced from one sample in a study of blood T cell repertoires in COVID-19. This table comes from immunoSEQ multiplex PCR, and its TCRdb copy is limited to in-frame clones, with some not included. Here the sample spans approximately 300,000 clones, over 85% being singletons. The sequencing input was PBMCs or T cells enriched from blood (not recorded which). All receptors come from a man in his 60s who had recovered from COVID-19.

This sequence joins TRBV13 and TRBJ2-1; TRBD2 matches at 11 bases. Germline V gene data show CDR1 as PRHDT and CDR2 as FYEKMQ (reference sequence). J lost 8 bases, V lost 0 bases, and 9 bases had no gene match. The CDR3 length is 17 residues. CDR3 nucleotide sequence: TGTGCCAGCAGCTTAGGCCTCCCTGGTAGCGGGAGGGATGAGCAGTTCTTC. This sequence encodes CASSLGLPGSGRDEQFF.

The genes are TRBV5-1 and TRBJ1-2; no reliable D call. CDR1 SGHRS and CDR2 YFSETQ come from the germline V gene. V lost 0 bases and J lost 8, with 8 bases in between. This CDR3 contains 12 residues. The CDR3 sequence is CASSLGPEGYTF. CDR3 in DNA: TGCGCCAGCAGCTTGGGGCCGGAGGGCTACACCTTC.

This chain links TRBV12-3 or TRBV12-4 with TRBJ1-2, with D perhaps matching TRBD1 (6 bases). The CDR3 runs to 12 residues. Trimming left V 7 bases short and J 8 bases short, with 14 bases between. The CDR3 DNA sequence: TGTGCCAGCACCGAACAGGGATACGGCTACACCTTC. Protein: CASTEQGYGYTF.

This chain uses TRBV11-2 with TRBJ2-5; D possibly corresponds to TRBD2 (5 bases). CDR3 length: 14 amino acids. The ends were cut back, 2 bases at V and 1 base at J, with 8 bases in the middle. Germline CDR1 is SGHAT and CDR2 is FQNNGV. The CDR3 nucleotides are TGTGCCAGCAGCTTAAGGAGGCCCCAAGAGACCCAGTACTTC. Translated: CASSLRRPQETQYF.

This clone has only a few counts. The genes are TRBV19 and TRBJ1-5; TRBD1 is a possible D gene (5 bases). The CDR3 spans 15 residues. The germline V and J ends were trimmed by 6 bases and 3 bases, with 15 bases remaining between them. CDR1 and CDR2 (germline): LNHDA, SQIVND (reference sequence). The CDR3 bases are TGTGCCAGTAGGACAACAAGGGGTCCCAATCAGCCCCAGCATTTT. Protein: CASRTTRGPNQPQHF.

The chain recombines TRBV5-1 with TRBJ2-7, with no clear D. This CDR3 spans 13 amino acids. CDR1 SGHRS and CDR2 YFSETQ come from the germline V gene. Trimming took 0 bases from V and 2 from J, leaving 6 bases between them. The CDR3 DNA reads TGCGCCAGCAGCTTGGACACCGCCTACGAGCAGTACTTC. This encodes CASSLDTAYEQYF. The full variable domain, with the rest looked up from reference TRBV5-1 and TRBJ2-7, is KAGVTQTPRYLIKTRGQQVTLSCSPISGHRSVSWYQQTPGQGLQFLFEYFSETQRNKGNFPGRFSGRQFSNSRSEMNVSTLELGDSALYLCASSLDTAYEQYFGPGTRLTVT.

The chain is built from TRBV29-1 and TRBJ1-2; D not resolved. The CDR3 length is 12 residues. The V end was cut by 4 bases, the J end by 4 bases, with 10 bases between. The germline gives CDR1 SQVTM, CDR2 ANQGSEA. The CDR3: CSVVGRSYGYTF. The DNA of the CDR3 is TGCAGCGTTGTTGGCAGAAGCTATGGCTACACCTTC.

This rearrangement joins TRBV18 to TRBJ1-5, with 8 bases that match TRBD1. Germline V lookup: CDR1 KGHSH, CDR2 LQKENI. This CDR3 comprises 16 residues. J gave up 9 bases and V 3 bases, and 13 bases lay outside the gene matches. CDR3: CASSPRGTGGPGPQHF. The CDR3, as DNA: TGTGCCAGCTCACCCCGAGGGACAGGCGGCCCCGGGCCCCAGCATTTT.

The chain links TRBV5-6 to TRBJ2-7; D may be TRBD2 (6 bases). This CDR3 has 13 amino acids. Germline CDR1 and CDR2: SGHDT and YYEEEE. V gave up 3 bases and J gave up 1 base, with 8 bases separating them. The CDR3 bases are TGTGCCAGCAGCTCCGGAGGGTCCTACGAGCAGTACTTC. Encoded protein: CASSSGGSYEQYF. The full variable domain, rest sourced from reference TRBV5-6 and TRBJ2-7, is DAGVTQSPTHLIKTRGQQVTLRCSPKSGHDTVSWYQQALGQGPQFIFQYYEEEERQRGNFPDRFSGHQFPNYSSELNVNALLLGDSALYLCASSSGGSYEQYFGPGTRLTVT.

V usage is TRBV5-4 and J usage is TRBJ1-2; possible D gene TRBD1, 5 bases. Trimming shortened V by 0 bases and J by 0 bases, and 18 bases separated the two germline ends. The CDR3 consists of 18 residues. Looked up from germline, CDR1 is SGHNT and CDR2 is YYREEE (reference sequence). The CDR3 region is CASSLGGGRRLPNYGYTF. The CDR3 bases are TGTGCCAGCAGCTTGGGTGGGGGGAGGAGGCTTCCTAACTATGGCTACACCTTC.

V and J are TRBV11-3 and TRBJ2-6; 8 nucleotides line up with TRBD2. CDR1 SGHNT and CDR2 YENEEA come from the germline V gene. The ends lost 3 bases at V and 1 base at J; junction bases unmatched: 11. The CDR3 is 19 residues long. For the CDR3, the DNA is TGTGCCAGCAGCTTCGGTAGCGGGAAGGGGGAATCTGGGGCCAACGTCCTGACTTTC. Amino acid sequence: CASSFGSGKGESGANVLTF.

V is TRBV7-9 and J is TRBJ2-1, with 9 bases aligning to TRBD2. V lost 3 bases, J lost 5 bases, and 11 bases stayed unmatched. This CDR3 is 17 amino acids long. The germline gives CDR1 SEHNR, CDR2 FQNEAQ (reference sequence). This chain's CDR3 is CASSFTRPGLAHNEQFF. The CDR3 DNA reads TGTGCCAGCAGCTTCACCCGACCGGGACTAGCACACAATGAGCAGTTCTTC.

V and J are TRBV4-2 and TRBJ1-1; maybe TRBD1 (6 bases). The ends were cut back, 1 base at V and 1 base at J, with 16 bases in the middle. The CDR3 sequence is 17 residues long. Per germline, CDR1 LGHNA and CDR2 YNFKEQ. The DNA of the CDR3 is TGTGCCAGCAGCCAAGGGGCAGGGGTTTTTGGGAACACTGAAGCTTTCTTT. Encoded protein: CASSQGAGVFGNTEAFF.

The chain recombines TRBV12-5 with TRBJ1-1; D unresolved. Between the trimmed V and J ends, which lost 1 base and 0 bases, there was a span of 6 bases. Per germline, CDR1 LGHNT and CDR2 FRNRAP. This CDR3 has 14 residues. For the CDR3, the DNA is TGTGCTAGTGGTTTGGGGCAATTGAACACTGAAGCTTTCTTT. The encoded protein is CASGLGQLNTEAFF.

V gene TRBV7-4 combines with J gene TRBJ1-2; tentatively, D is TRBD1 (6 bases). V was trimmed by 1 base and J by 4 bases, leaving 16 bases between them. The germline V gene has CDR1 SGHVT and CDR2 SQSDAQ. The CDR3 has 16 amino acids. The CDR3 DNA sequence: TGTGCCAGCAGCTTAGGGACAGAAGGTAGGATCTATGGCTACACCTTC. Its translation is CASSLGTEGRIYGYTF.

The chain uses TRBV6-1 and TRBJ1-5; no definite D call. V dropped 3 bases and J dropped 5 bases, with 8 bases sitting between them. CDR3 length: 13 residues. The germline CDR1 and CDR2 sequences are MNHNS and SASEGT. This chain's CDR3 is CASSEGPYQPQHF. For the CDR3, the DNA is TGTGCCAGCAGTGAGGGCCCCTATCAGCCCCAGCATTTT.

The CDR3 loop is CARSPPRAKNIQYF. The CDR3 DNA reads as TGTGCCAGAAGTCCTCCCCGGGCCAAAAACATTCAGTACTTC. The chain combines TRBV6-5 with TRBJ2-4; D remains ambiguous. The CDR3 extends over 14 amino acids. V was cut by 9 bases and J by 1 base, with 13 bases left in between. Germline lookup yields CDR1 MNHEY and CDR2 SVGAGI.

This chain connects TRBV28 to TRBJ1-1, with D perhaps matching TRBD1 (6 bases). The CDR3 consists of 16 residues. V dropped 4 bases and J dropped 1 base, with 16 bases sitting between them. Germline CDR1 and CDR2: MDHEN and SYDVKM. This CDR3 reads CASSSHPGQKNTEAFF. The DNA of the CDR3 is TGTGCCAGCAGTTCCCACCCGGGACAAAAGAACACTGAAGCTTTCTTT.

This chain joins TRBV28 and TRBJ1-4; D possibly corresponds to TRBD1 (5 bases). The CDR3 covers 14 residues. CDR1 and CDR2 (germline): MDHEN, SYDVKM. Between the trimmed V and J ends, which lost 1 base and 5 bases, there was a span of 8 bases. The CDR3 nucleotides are TGTGCCAGCAGTTTATTCGGGGGGAATGAAAAACTGTTTTTT. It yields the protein CASSLFGGNEKLFF.

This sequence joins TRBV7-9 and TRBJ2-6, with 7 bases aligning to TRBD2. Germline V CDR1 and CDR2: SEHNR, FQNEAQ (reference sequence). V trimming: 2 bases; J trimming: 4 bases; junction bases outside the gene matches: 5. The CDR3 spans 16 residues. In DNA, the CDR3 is TGTGCCAGCAGCTTAAAGCGGGACCTCGGGGCCAACGTCCTGACTTTC. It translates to CASSLKRDLGANVLTF.

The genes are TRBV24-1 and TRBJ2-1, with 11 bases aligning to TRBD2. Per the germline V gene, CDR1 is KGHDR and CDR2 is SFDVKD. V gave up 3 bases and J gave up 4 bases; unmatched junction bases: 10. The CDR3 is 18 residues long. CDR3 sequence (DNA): TGTGCCACCAGTGATCACTCGACTAGCGGGAATCTGTACAATGAGCAGTTCTTC. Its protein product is CATSDHSTSGNLYNEQFF.

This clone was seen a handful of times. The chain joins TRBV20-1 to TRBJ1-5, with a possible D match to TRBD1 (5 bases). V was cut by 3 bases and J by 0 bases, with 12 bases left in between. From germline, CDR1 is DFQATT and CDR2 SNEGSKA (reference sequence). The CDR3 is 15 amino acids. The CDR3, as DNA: TGCAGTGCTAGTCAGGGAATGCATAGCAATCAGCCCCAGCATTTT. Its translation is CSASQGMHSNQPQHF.